Presented here are 32 T cell receptor beta chains from one specimen sequenced in a study of blood T cell repertoires in COVID-19. Sequenced by immunoSEQ multiplex PCR; TCRdb stores in-frame clones only, minus some. The table lists 210,000 or so clones, about three quarters of them singletons, with about 2.8% in the top ten. Material: peripheral blood. The receptor source for this set is a woman aged 80 or over with active or convalescent COVID-19.

Notes on this clone: Sequence at one end of the junction differs from germline and may be a read error. This chain links TRBV4-2 with TRBJ1-1; 9 nucleotides line up with TRBD1. Germline V gives CDR1 LGHNA, CDR2 YNFKEQ. This CDR3 spans 15 amino acids. CDR3 amino acids: CVSSVGQGMNTEAFF. Written as DNA, the CDR3 is TGTGTCAGCAGCGTCGGACAGGGGATGAACACTGAAGCTTTCTTT.

The genes are TRBV5-1 and TRBJ1-4; 8 nucleotides align to TRBD1. The trim removed 7 bases at V and 4 bases at J, leaving 3 bases unmatched. Germline lookup yields CDR1 SGHRS and CDR2 YFSETQ. The CDR3 loop spans 13 amino acids. DNA for the CDR3: TGCGCCAGCGGACAGGGTAGTAATGAAAAACTGTTTTTT. Translated, it gives CASGQGSNEKLFF.

V is TRBV5-4 and J is TRBJ1-2; TRBD1 agrees at 10 bases. The junction had 6 bases not matched to a gene; V was cut back by 4 bases and J by 0 bases. This CDR3 contains 16 residues. Per germline, CDR1 SGHNT and CDR2 YYREEE (reference sequence). CDR3 residues: CASSTPGTGANYGYTF. DNA for the CDR3: TGTGCCAGCAGCACCCCCGGGACAGGGGCTAACTATGGCTACACCTTC.

The V and J genes are TRBV7-9 and TRBJ1-3; no clear D gene. The CDR3 length is 16 residues. V lost 5 bases and J lost 1, with 15 bases in between. Germline-derived CDR1 and CDR2 are SEHNR and FQNEAQ (reference sequence). CDR3 sequence reads: CASSPRGLSSGNTIYF. In nucleotides, the CDR3 is TGTGCCAGCAGCCCACGAGGACTGTCGTCTGGAAACACCATATATTTT.

The chain carries TRBV5-5 and TRBJ2-7; 9 nucleotides agree with TRBD2. The germline gives CDR1 SGHKS, CDR2 YYEKEE (reference sequence). V shed 2 bases, J shed 3 bases, and the junction held 3 bases outside the gene matches. The CDR3 totals 14 residues. The CDR3 DNA reads as TGTGCCAGCAGCTTACTAGCGGGTTACTACGAGCAGTACTTC. Its protein product is CASSLLAGYYEQYF. The full variable domain, its missing parts supplied by reference TRBV5-5 and TRBJ2-7, is DAGVTQSPTHLIKTRGQQVTLRCSPISGHKSVSWYQQVLGQGPQFIFQYYEKEERGRGNFPDRFSARQFPNYSSELNVNALLLGDSALYLCASSLLAGYYEQYFGPGTRLTVT.

The J gene is TRBJ2-7, the V gene TRBV11-2, with TRBD2 matching 12 bases. CDR1 is SGHAT, CDR2 FQNNGV, per germline. After removal of 1 base from V and 6 bases from J, the junction contained 4 bases not matched to a gene. The CDR3 length is 15 residues. The CDR3 nucleotides are TGTGCCAGCAGCTTAGGCGGACTAGCGGGGAGCGAGCAGTACTTC. Amino acids: CASSLGGLAGSEQYF.

The chain recombines TRBV5-1 with TRBJ2-2; TRBD1 agrees at 10 bases. Per germline, CDR1 SGHRS and CDR2 YFSETQ. The J segment lost 5 bases and the V segment lost 3 bases, leaving 7 bases of the junction unmatched. The CDR3 contains 16 residues. CDR3 sequence (DNA): TGCGCCAGCAGCTCGACAGGGGGCGCGTGGACCGGGGAGCTGTTTTTT. It encodes CASSSTGGAWTGELFF.

The chain is built from TRBV29-1 and TRBJ1-2; D gene ambiguous. The V end lost 4 bases, the J end lost 6 bases, and 9 bases lay between the germline ends. Germline V gene sequence: CDR1 SQVTM, CDR2 ANQGSEA. This CDR3 has 11 amino acids. The chain's CDR3 is CSVVDGDGYTF. CDR3 coding DNA: TGCAGCGTTGTGGACGGGGATGGCTACACCTTC. Combining the CDR3 with reference TRBV29-1 and TRBJ1-2 gives the whole variable domain SAVISQKPSRDICQRGTSLTIQCQVDSQVTMMFWYRQQPGQSLTLIATANQGSEATYESGFVIDKFPISRPNLTFSTLTVSNMSPEDSSIYLCSVVDGDGYTFGSGTRLTVV.

This clone was found a few times. The V and J genes are TRBV7-3 and TRBJ1-4; D remains unclear. The CDR3 is 14 residues long. Germline V gives CDR1 SGHTA, CDR2 FQGTGA. The V and J ends lost 2 bases and 8 bases respectively, with 12 bases between them. The CDR3 loop reads CASSLEPRREKLFF. The CDR3, as DNA: TGTGCCAGCAGCTTAGAACCAAGGAGAGAAAAACTGTTTTTT.

In regard to this clone: The same CDR3 can be traced to other DNA sequences in this sample. This chain links TRBV9 with TRBJ2-3, with 10 bases lining up with TRBD1. Trimming removed 0 bases from V and 3 bases from J; junction bases left unmatched: 1. The germline V gene has CDR1 SGDLS and CDR2 YYNGEE. This CDR3 region has 15 residues. The CDR3 DNA sequence: TGTGCCAGCAGCGTAGGGACAGGGGGTACAGATACGCAGTATTTT. Translated: CASSVGTGGTDTQYF.

The chain employs TRBV7-2 and TRBJ1-2; 11 bases agree with TRBD1. This CDR3 is 15 amino acids long. Germline values: CDR1 SGHTA, CDR2 FQGNSA. V was clipped by 5 bases and J by 4 bases; unmatched bases: 6. CDR3 protein: CASSPRTGGVYGYTF. The CDR3 DNA reads TGTGCCAGCAGCCCGCGGACAGGGGGCGTCTATGGCTACACCTTC.

The chain links TRBV5-8 to TRBJ2-7; D is unresolved. This CDR3 spans 11 amino acids. Trimming took off 2 bases at V and 7 bases at J, with 7 bases between the two ends. In germline, CDR1 is SGHTS, CDR2 YDEGEE. CDR3 residues: CASSFVREQYF. In nucleotides, the CDR3 is TGTGCCAGCAGCTTTGTACGGGAGCAGTACTTC.

This chain joins TRBV5-1 and TRBJ1-5, with 8 bases matching TRBD1. With V trimmed by 4 bases and J by 7 bases, 4 bases remained unmatched. Germline V gives CDR1 SGHRS, CDR2 YFSETQ. The CDR3 contains 13 residues. Here the CDR3 DNA reads TGCGCCAGCAGCCTACAGGGGGGACAGCCCCAGCATTTT. This sequence encodes CASSLQGGQPQHF.

The chain's CDR3 is CASSTSLGSHVTYEQYF. The CDR3 DNA follows: TGTGCCAGCAGTACCTCGCTAGGCTCCCATGTCACCTACGAGCAGTACTTC. This rearrangement joins TRBV28 to TRBJ2-7; no clear D. V was cut by 5 bases and J by 2 bases, with 22 bases left in between. The CDR3 extends over 17 amino acids. CDR1 is MDHEN, CDR2 SYDVKM, per germline.

The rearrangement joins TRBV11-2 to TRBJ2-1; TRBD2 matches at 10 bases. This CDR3 has 15 residues. The germline V gene encodes CDR1 SGHAT and CDR2 FQNNGV. The ends lost 6 bases at V and 8 bases at J; junction bases unmatched: 10. The CDR3 sequence: CASRSGLAILDEQFF. In DNA form, the CDR3 reads TGTGCCAGCAGATCGGGACTAGCGATCTTGGATGAGCAGTTCTTC.

The V call is TRBV2, the J call TRBJ1-2, with 10 bases identical to TRBD1. Looked up from germline, CDR1 is SNHLY and CDR2 is FYNNEI. With V trimmed by 5 bases and J by 5 bases, 5 bases remained unmatched. This CDR3 is 14 amino acids long. The chain's CDR3 is CASSSDRGLYGYTF. The CDR3 DNA is TGTGCCAGCAGTTCTGACAGGGGGCTATATGGCTACACCTTC.

This chain links TRBV27 with TRBJ2-7; D not certain. Germline CDR1 MNHEY, CDR2 SMNVEV (reference sequence). V lost 5 bases, J lost 3 bases, and 11 bases lay in between. The CDR3 runs to 13 residues. The CDR3 DNA reads TGTGCCAGCAGTCCCTCAAACTTCTACGAGCAGTACTTC. Its translation is CASSPSNFYEQYF.

V and J are TRBV5-4 and TRBJ2-3; possible D gene TRBD1, 5 bases. The germline gives CDR1 SGHNT, CDR2 YYREEE (reference sequence). The CDR3 runs 14 residues. V lost 1 base, J lost 4 bases, and 10 bases lay in between. Here the CDR3 DNA reads TGTGCCAGCAGCTTGTCTAGGGGATCAGATACGCAGTATTTT. Amino acid sequence: CASSLSRGSDTQYF.

The chain combines TRBV28 with TRBJ2-5, with D possibly matching TRBD2 (5 bases). Germline V gives CDR1 MDHEN, CDR2 SYDVKM. V dropped 6 bases and J dropped 1 base, with 15 bases sitting between them. The CDR3 has 15 residues. DNA of the CDR3: TGTGCCAGCAGAGTGTACAGCGGACTCCAAGAGACCCAGTACTTC. Protein sequence: CASRVYSGLQETQYF. The complete variable domain, with remaining parts taken from reference TRBV28 and TRBJ2-5, reads DVKVTQSSRYLVKRTGEKVFLECVQDMDHENMFWYRQDPGLGLRLIYFSYDVKMKEKGDIPEGYSVSREKKERFSLILESASTNQTSMYLCASRVYSGLQETQYFGPGTRLLVL.

The V gene is TRBV3-1 (or the pseudogene TRBV3-2), the J gene TRBJ1-3; D might be TRBD1 (5 bases). The germline V gene encodes CDR1 LGHDT and CDR2 YNNKEL (reference sequence). This CDR3 region has 14 residues. V shed 1 base and J shed 4 bases, with 8 bases lying between them. The CDR3: CASSQGQPGNTIYF. CDR3 nucleotide sequence: TGTGCCAGCAGCCAAGGACAGCCCGGAAACACCATATATTTT.

The genes are TRBV2 and TRBJ2-4; maybe TRBD1 (6 bases). Trimming removed 5 bases from V and 12 bases from J, with 17 bases in between. Germline V gene data show CDR1 as SNHLY and CDR2 as FYNNEI. This CDR3 has 13 residues. In nucleotides, the CDR3 is TGTGCCAGCAGTTTCGAATCAGGGGATGCTCAGTACTTC. Amino acid sequence: CASSFESGDAQYF.

This chain joins TRBV6-5 and TRBJ1-6; D might be TRBD1 (5 bases). This CDR3 comprises 14 residues. V shed 5 bases and J shed 8 bases, with 13 bases lying between them. CDR1 and CDR2 (germline): MNHEY, SVGAGI. The CDR3 nucleotides are TGTGCCAGCAGTCAGTGGCAAGGGGATTCACCCCTCCACTTT. As protein: CASSQWQGDSPLHF.

This clone was detected once. The chain employs TRBV5-1 and TRBJ1-2; the D gene is possibly TRBD1 (5 bases). This CDR3 region has 15 residues. From germline, CDR1 is SGHRS and CDR2 YFSETQ. Between the trimmed V and J ends, which lost 0 bases and 2 bases, there was a span of 11 bases. CDR3: CASSLGSGVNYGYTF. The CDR3 coding sequence is TGCGCCAGCAGCTTGGGATCGGGGGTAAACTATGGCTACACCTTC.

This clone was seen just once. The chain links TRBV10-3 to TRBJ2-3; 7 positions agree with TRBD1. The V gene's germline CDR1 is ENHRY and CDR2 SYGVKD. V was clipped by 4 bases and J by 1 base; unmatched bases: 5. The CDR3 is 15 amino acids. The chain's CDR3 is CAISVEGARTDTQYF. The CDR3, as DNA: TGTGCCATCAGTGTTGAGGGGGCTCGCACAGATACGCAGTATTTT.

The J gene is TRBJ2-1, the V gene TRBV4-2; TRBD2 matches at 14 bases. This CDR3 is built from 18 residues. The germline V gene has CDR1 LGHNA and CDR2 YNFKEQ. V dropped 3 bases and J dropped 5; count of bases not matched to a gene: 9. CDR3 amino acids: CASSQRLGLAGGNNEQFF. CDR3 in DNA: TGTGCCAGCAGCCAGCGCTTAGGACTAGCGGGGGGAAACAATGAGCAGTTCTTC.

V usage is TRBV5-1 and J usage is TRBJ2-2; TRBD1 matches 10 bases. CDR3 length: 15 residues. Germline lookup yields CDR1 SGHRS and CDR2 YFSETQ. V shed 0 bases and J 5 bases; nucleotides not matched to a gene: 1. Here the CDR3 DNA reads TGCGCCAGCAGCTTGGGGGACAGGGGAACCGGGGAGCTGTTTTTT. This codes for CASSLGDRGTGELFF.

The J gene is TRBJ2-2, the V gene TRBV7-8; D is unclear. Germline V gene sequence: CDR1 SGHVS, CDR2 FQNEAQ. V was shortened by 3 bases and J by 2 bases, with 7 bases between the two germline ends. CDR3 size: 14 residues. The CDR3 nucleotides read TGTGCCAGCAGCTTGGGCACTAACACCGGGGAGCTGTTTTTT. Its protein product is CASSLGTNTGELFF.

Here the CDR3 DNA reads TGTGCCAGTAGGTTTTGGGCCCTGAACACTGAAGCTTTCTTT. It yields the protein CASRFWALNTEAFF. The chain carries TRBV19 and TRBJ1-1; D is undetermined. Germline CDR1 and CDR2: LNHDA and SQIVND (reference sequence). This CDR3 comprises 14 residues. Trimming left V 6 bases short and J 0 bases short, with 11 bases between.

This chain uses TRBV6-2 or TRBV6-3 with TRBJ1-2; TRBD1 matches 7 bases. Germline V lookup: CDR1 MNHEY, CDR2 SVGEGT. Losses at the gene ends were 5 bases for V and 7 bases for J; bases not matched to a gene: 7. The CDR3 is made up of 13 amino acids. The CDR3 region has the DNA TGTGCCAGCAGTCCCCGACAGGGCTCTGGCTACACCTTC. Its protein product is CASSPRQGSGYTF.

The rearrangement links TRBV3-1 (or the pseudogene TRBV3-2) to TRBJ2-1; possibly TRBD2 for D (6 bases). This CDR3 comprises 17 residues. Trimming cost V 0 bases and J 8 bases, with 20 bases left between them. The germline CDR1 and CDR2 sequences are LGHDT and YNNKEL (reference sequence). The DNA of the CDR3 is TGTGCCAGCAGCCAAGAGATTGTTGGATTGGGAGGCCATGAGCAGTTCTTC. Its translation is CASSQEIVGLGGHEQFF.

This chain uses TRBV7-2 with TRBJ2-5, with TRBD2 as a possible D gene (5 bases). The CDR3 is made up of 13 amino acids. Germline CDR1 is SGHTA and CDR2 is FQGNSA. Trimming removed 2 bases at V and 5 bases at J, with 9 bases between. CDR3 DNA: TGTGCCAGCAGCTTAATGGAGCGGGAGACCCAGTACTTC. It is translated as CASSLMERETQYF.

The V call is TRBV25-1, the J call TRBJ1-6, with a tentative D call TRBD1 (6 bases). Trimming cost V 3 bases and J 6 bases, with 12 bases left between them. CDR3 size: 15 residues. CDR1 is MGHDK and CDR2 is SYGVNS in the germline V gene. CDR3 nucleotides: TGTGCCAGCAGTGACACAGGGCTCTTTAATTCACCCCTCCACTTT. Its translation is CASSDTGLFNSPLHF. Combining the CDR3 with reference TRBV25-1 and TRBJ1-6 gives the whole variable domain EADIYQTPRYLVIGTGKKITLECSQTMGHDKMYWYQQDPGMELHLIHYSYGVNSTEKGDLSSESTVSRIRTEHFPLTLESARPSHTSQYLCASSDTGLFNSPLHFGNGTRLTVT.